What follows are 4 T cell receptor beta chains derived from one specimen sequenced in a study of human T cells and chemical hapten exposure. TCRdb re-called the RACE reads through MiXCR, storing one row per CDR3 protein. Among around 56,000 distinct CDR3 sequences listed, over 9% were seen once. Time point indicated: pre-sensitization, week 0. The treatment was: therapeutic diphenylcyclopropenone sensitization with weekly scalp DPC. The sample was whole blood, taken in connection with sensitization to the hapten diphenylcyclopropenone (DPC). The receptor set was obtained from a middle-aged man with alopecia areata. Some clones in this sample may be carry-over from other donors' samples.

This clonotype was picked up a small number of times. This chain uses TRBV30 with TRBJ2-1; 10 positions agree with TRBD2. This CDR3 is 15 amino acids long. CDR1 and CDR2 from the germline V gene are GTSNPN and SVGIG (reference sequence). CDR3 sequence (DNA): TGTGCTTGGGAGGGGGCTAGCGGGAGAACAGCTGAGCAGTTCTTC. Protein product: CAWEGASGRTAEQFF.

V is TRBV7-9 and J is TRBJ2-5; no clear D gene. The CDR3 has 14 amino acids. V was pared by 4 bases and J by 1 base, with 10 bases between. Looked up from germline, CDR1 is SEHNR and CDR2 is FQNEAQ (reference sequence). The DNA of the CDR3 is TGTGCCAGCAGCTCCAACAAATTCCAAGAGACCCAGTACTTC. It codes for CASSSNKFQETQYF.

The sample holds many counts of this clonotype. The chain employs TRBV20-1 and TRBJ2-4; D is unresolved. The V gene lost 6 bases and the J gene lost 10 bases, with 13 bases spanning the gap. This CDR3 comprises 11 residues. Per the germline V gene, CDR1 is DFQATT and CDR2 is SNEGSKA (reference sequence). CDR3 amino acids: CSAPESRIQYF. In DNA, the CDR3 is TGCAGTGCGCCAGAAAGCAGGATTCAGTACTTC.

This clonotype turned up a few times. This CDR3 is CASSLGAGGGNEQFF. The CDR3 DNA is TGTGCCAGCAGCTTAGGAGCGGGAGGGGGCAATGAGCAGTTCTTC. The V call is TRBV13, the J call TRBJ2-1; TRBD2 matches at 10 bases. Germline V CDR1 and CDR2: PRHDT, FYEKMQ (reference sequence). The CDR3 contains 15 residues. The ends lost 0 bases at V and 6 bases at J; junction bases unmatched: 2.